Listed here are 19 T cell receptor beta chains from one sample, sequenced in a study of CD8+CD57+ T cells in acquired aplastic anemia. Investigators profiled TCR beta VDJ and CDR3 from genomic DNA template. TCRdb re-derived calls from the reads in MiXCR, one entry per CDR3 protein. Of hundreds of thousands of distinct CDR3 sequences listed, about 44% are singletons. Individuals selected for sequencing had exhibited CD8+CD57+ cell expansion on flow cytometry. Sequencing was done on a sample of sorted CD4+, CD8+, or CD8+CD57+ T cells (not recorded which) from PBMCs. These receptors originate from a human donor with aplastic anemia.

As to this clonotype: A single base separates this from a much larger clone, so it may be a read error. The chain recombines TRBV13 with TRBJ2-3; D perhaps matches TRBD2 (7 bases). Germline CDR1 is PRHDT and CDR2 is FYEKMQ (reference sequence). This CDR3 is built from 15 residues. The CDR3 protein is CASSFGGRSADTRYF. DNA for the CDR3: TGTGCCAGCAGCTTCGGGGGGCGTTCCGCAGATACGCGGTATTTT.

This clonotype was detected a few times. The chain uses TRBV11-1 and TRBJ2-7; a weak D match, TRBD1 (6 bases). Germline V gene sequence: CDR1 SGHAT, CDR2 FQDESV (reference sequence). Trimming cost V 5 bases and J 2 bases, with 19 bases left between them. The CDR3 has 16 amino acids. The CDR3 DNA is TGTGCCAGCAGCCTGGAACAGGGAGTGGGGACCTACGAGCAGTACTTC. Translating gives CASSLEQGVGTYEQYF.

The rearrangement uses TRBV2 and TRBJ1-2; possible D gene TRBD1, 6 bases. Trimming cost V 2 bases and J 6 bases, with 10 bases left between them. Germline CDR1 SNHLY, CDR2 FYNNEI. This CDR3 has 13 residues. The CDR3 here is CASSESGDDGYTF. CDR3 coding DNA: TGTGCCAGCAGTGAATCAGGGGACGATGGCTACACCTTC.

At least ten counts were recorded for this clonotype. The CDR3 loop is CASSITDMEQYF. CDR3 sequence (DNA): TGTGCCAGCAGCATAACAGACATGGAGCAGTACTTC. The V gene is TRBV5-6, the J gene TRBJ2-7; no firm D call. From germline, CDR1 is SGHDT and CDR2 YYEEEE. The CDR3 has 12 amino acids. Trimming shortened V by 4 bases and J by 7 bases, and 12 bases separated the two germline ends.

The CDR3 bases are TGTGCCACCAGCAGTGGTTACGAGCAGTACTTC. It is translated as CATSSGYEQYF. The gene calls are TRBV15 and TRBJ2-7; D remains ambiguous. The CDR3 totals 11 residues. CDR1 LNHNV and CDR2 YYDKDF come from the germline V gene (reference sequence). Trimming left V 3 bases short and J 4 bases short, with 4 bases between. Variable domain in full (rest from reference TRBV15 and TRBJ2-7): DAMVIQNPRYQVTQFGKPVTLSCSQTLNHNVMYWYQQKSSQAPKLLFHYYDKDFNNEADTPDNFQSRRPNTSFCFLDIRSPGLGDTAMYLCATSSGYEQYFGPGTRLTVT.

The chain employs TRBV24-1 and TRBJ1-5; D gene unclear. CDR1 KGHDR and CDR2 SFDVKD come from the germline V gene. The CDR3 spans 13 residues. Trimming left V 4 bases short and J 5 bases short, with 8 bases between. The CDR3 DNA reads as TGTGCCACCAGTGAAGGGTCCCATCAGCCCCAGCATTTT. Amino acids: CATSEGSHQPQHF.

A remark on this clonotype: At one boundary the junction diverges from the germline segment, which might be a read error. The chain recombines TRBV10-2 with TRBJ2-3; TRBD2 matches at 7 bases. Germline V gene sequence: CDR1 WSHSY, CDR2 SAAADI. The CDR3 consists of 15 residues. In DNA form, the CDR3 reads TGCGCCAGCACCTCAGAGAGACTAGCTCAAGATACGCGGTATTTT. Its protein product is CASTSERLAQDTRYF.

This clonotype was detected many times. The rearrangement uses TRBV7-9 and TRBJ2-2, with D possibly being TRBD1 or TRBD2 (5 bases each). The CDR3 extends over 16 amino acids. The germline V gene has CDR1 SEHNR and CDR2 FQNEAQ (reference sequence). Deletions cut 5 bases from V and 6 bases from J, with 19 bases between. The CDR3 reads CASSPAGMGVSGELFF. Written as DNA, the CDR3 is TGTGCCAGCAGCCCAGCCGGAATGGGGGTGTCCGGGGAGCTGTTTTTT.

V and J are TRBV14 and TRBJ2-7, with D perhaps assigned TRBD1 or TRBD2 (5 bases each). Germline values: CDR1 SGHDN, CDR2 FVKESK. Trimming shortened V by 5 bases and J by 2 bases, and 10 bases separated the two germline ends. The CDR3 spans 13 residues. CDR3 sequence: CASSEGFTYEQYV. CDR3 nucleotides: TGTGCCAGCAGCGAGGGGTTTACCTACGAGCAGTACGTC.

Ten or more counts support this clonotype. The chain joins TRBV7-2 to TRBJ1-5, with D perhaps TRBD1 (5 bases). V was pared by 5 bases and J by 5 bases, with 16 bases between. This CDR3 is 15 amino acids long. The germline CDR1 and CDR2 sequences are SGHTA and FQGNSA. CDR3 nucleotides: TGTGCCAGCAGCCCTACTGACAGCTCCTATCAGCCCCAGCATTTT. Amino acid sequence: CASSPTDSSYQPQHF.

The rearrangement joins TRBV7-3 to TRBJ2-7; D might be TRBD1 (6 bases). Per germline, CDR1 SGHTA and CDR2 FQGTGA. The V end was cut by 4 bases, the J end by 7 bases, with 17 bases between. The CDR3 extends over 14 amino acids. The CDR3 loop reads CASSSPDGTNEQYF. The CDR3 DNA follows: TGTGCCAGCAGCTCCCCGGACGGGACAAATGAGCAGTACTTC. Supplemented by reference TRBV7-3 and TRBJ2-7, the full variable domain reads GAGVSQTPSNKVTEKGKYVELRCDPISGHTALYWYRQSLGQGPEFLIYFQGTGAADDSGLPNDRFFAVRPEGSVSTLKIQRTERGDSAVYLCASSSPDGTNEQYFGPGTRLTVT.

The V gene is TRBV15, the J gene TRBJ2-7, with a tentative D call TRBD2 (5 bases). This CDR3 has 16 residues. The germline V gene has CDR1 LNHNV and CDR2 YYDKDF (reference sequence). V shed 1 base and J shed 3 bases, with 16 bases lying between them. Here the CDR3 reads CATSRGRGSRLYEQYF. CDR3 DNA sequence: TGTGCCACCAGCAGAGGGAGAGGGAGCCGGCTCTACGAGCAGTACTTC.

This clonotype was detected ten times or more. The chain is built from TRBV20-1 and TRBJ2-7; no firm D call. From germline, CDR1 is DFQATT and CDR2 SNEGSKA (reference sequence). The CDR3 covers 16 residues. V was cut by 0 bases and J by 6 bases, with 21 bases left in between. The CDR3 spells CSARDPLGSAVGEQYF. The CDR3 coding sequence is TGCAGTGCTAGAGATCCCTTGGGTTCGGCGGTCGGCGAGCAGTACTTC.

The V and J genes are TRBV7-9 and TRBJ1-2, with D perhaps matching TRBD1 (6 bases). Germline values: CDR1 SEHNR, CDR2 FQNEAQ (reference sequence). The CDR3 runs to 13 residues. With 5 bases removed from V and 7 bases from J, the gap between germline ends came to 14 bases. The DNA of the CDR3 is TGTGCCAGCAGCCCCTCACGGACAGCTGGCTACACCTTC. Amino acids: CASSPSRTAGYTF.

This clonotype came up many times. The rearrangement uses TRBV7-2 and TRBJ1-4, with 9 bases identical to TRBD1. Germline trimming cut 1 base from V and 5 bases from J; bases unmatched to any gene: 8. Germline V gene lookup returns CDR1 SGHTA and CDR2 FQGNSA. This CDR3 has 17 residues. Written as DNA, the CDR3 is TGTGCCAGCAGCTTAGAGTCCCGGGACAGGGCCAATGAAAAACTGTTTTTT. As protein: CASSLESRDRANEKLFF.

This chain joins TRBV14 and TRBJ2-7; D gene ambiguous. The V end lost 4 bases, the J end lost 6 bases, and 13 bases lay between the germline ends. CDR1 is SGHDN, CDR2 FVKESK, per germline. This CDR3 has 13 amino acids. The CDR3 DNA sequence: TGTGCCAGCAGCCGATTTGACTTGGGCGAGCAGTACTTC. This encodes CASSRFDLGEQYF. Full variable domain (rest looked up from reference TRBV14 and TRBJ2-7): EAGVTQFPSHSVIEKGQTVTLRCDPISGHDNLYWYRRVMGKEIKFLLHFVKESKQDESGMPNNRFLAERTGGTYSTLKVQPAELEDSGVYFCASSRFDLGEQYFGPGTRLTVT.

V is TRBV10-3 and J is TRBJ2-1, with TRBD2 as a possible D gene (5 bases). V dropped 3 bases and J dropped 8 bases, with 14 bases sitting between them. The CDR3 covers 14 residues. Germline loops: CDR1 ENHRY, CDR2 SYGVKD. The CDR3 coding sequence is TGTGCCATCAGTGATTTTGTGGGAGCATATGAGCAGTTCTTC. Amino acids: CAISDFVGAYEQFF.

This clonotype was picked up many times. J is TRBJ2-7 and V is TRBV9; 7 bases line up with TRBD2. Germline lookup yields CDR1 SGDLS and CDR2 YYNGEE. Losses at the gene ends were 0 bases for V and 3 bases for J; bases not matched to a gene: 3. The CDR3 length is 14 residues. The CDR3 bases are TGTGCCAGCAGCGTAGGGGGAGGGTACTACGAGCAGTACTTC. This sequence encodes CASSVGGGYYEQYF.

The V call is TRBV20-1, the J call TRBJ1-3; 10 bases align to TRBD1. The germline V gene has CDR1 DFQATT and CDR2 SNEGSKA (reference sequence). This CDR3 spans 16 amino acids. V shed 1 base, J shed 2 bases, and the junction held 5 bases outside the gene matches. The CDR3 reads CSARAGTGVPGNTIYF. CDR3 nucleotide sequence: TGCAGTGCTAGAGCCGGGACAGGGGTACCTGGAAACACCATATATTTT.